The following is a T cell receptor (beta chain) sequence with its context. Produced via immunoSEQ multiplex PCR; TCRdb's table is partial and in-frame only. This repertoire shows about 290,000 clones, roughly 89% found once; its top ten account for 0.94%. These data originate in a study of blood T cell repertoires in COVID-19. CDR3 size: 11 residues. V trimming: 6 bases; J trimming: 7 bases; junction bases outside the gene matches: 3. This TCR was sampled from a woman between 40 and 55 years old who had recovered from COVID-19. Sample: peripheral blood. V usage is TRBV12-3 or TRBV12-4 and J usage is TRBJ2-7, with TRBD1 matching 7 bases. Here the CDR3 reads CASRGTAEQYF. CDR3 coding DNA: TGTGCCAGCAGGGGGACAGCGGAGCAGTACTTC.